The 13 T cell receptor beta chains in this list originate from one sample, sequenced in a study of blood T cell repertoires in COVID-19. TCRdb keeps only in-frame clones here, not all; method: immunoSEQ multiplex PCR. The table shows 350,000 to 400,000 clones, with approximately 86% occurring only once. Sequencing was performed on peripheral blood. The receptors were sampled from an older woman with COVID-19, enrolled during active disease.

This chain links TRBV19 with TRBJ2-5, with a possible D match to TRBD1 (6 bases). The V gene's germline CDR1 is LNHDA and CDR2 SQIVND (reference sequence). Deletions cut 2 bases from V and 3 bases from J, with 22 bases between. CDR3 size: 18 residues. CDR3 in DNA: TGTGCCAGTAGTATAAATAGCCCGCCCCAGGGGTGGAAAGAGACCCAGTACTTC. Its translation: CASSINSPPQGWKETQYF.

The chain recombines TRBV4-3 with TRBJ1-2; TRBD1 might be the D (5 bases). The V and J ends lost 4 bases and 1 base respectively, with 16 bases between them. The CDR3 has 16 residues. The germline V gene encodes CDR1 LGHNA and CDR2 YSLEER. CDR3 sequence: CASSLGTTGLNYGYTF. The CDR3 DNA reads TGCGCCAGCAGCCTCGGAACCACAGGTCTTAACTATGGCTACACCTTC.

This clone was seen just once. The chain combines TRBV7-2 with TRBJ2-2; 7 nucleotides agree with TRBD1. The V segment lost 6 bases and the J segment 0 bases; nucleotides outside the gene matches: 10. The CDR3 sequence is 17 residues long. The germline V gene encodes CDR1 SGHTA and CDR2 FQGNSA. The CDR3 DNA reads as TGTGCCAGCAGACGTGACAGGGAAGGTGCGAACACCGGGGAGCTGTTTTTT. Residues: CASRRDREGANTGELFF.

The J gene is TRBJ2-7, the V gene TRBV5-1; D is uncertain. Trimming took 8 bases from V and 0 from J, leaving 18 bases between them. Germline lookup yields CDR1 SGHRS and CDR2 YFSETQ. This CDR3 region has 15 residues. CDR3 sequence (DNA): TGCGCCAGTCCAGTGAACCCCTCCAACTCCTACGAGCAGTACTTC. It is translated as CASPVNPSNSYEQYF.

V gene TRBV9 combines with J gene TRBJ1-5; tentative D call: TRBD1 (6 bases). The V end lost 3 bases, the J end lost 2 bases, and 9 bases lay between the germline ends. CDR1 is SGDLS, CDR2 YYNGEE, per germline. The CDR3 extends over 14 amino acids. The CDR3 spells CASSEGGGNQPQHF. In DNA form, the CDR3 reads TGTGCCAGCAGCGAGGGGGGGGGCAATCAGCCCCAGCATTTT.

V is TRBV6-5 and J is TRBJ1-1; D might be TRBD1 (5 bases). The CDR3 runs 11 residues. The germline V gene has CDR1 MNHEY and CDR2 SVGAGI. V dropped 4 bases and J dropped 11 bases, with 11 bases sitting between them. The DNA for the CDR3 is TGTGCCAGCAGTTGGTGGGGGGTGGCTTTCTTT. Protein sequence: CASSWWGVAFF.

The rearrangement links TRBV6-5 to TRBJ1-1, with D possibly being TRBD1 (5 bases). V gave up 1 base and J gave up 4 bases, with 10 bases separating them. Germline CDR1 reads MNHEY; CDR2 reads SVGAGI. This CDR3 has 14 amino acids. CDR3 loop: CASSYFQGGTEAFF. DNA for the CDR3: TGTGCCAGCAGTTACTTCCAGGGTGGCACTGAAGCTTTCTTT.

The chain links TRBV5-5 to TRBJ1-1; no clear D gene. Trimming stripped 4 bases from V and 5 bases from J, with 18 bases between. This CDR3 spans 15 amino acids. Germline V gives CDR1 SGHKS, CDR2 YYEKEE (reference sequence). The CDR3 DNA follows: TGTGCCAGCAGCGCGAGGGTATTGGGGTTTACTGAAGCTTTCTTT. It specifies CASSARVLGFTEAFF.

A single count supports this clone. This rearrangement joins TRBV2 to TRBJ1-1, with a tentative D call TRBD1 (6 bases). This CDR3 has 14 residues. Germline CDR1 SNHLY, CDR2 FYNNEI. V was trimmed by 2 bases and J by 0 bases, leaving 7 bases between them. The DNA of the CDR3 is TGTGCCAGCAGTGAAACAGGGATGAACACTGAAGCTTTCTTT. This gives the protein CASSETGMNTEAFF.

J is TRBJ2-2 and V is TRBV7-9, with 9 bases that match TRBD1. Germline CDR1 and CDR2: SEHNR and FQNEAQ (reference sequence). The CDR3 sequence is 13 residues long. Unmatched junction bases numbered 3, after V lost 6 bases and J lost 7 bases. CDR3 protein: CASSGQGSGELFF. The CDR3 region has the DNA TGTGCCAGCAGTGGACAGGGGAGCGGGGAGCTGTTTTTT.

The chain combines TRBV9 with TRBJ2-1; unclear D gene. V lost 0 bases and J lost 2, with 12 bases in between. Germline V gene sequence: CDR1 SGDLS, CDR2 YYNGEE. The CDR3 covers 16 residues. The CDR3 sequence: CASSVVGQATYNEQFF. The DNA of the CDR3 is TGTGCCAGCAGCGTAGTGGGTCAGGCGACCTACAATGAGCAGTTCTTC.

The rearrangement links TRBV4-1 to TRBJ1-2, with D hard to call. The CDR3 has 15 amino acids. V gave up 0 bases and J gave up 2 bases, with 10 bases separating them. Germline assignment: CDR1 MGHRA and CDR2 YSYEKL. CDR3 bases: TGCGCCAGCAGCCAAGATCCGACGACAAACTATGGCTACACCTTC. Encoded protein: CASSQDPTTNYGYTF.

With respect to this clone: Distinct nucleotide sequences in the sample also encode this CDR3. The J gene is TRBJ1-6, the V gene TRBV18; weak D call: TRBD1 (6 bases). Trimming shortened V by 5 bases and J by 6 bases, and 14 bases separated the two germline ends. Germline V gene sequence: CDR1 KGHSH, CDR2 LQKENI. This CDR3 has 15 residues. This chain's CDR3 is CASSLSTGINSPLHF. The CDR3 DNA reads as TGTGCCAGCTCATTATCTACAGGGATTAATTCACCCCTCCACTTT.